Listed here are 28 T cell receptor beta chains from one sample, sequenced in a study of response to subunit inactivated influenza vaccine. TCRdb re-derived calls from the RT-PCR reads in MiXCR, one entry per CDR3 protein. The table lists some 180,000 distinct CDR3 sequences, about 10% of them singletons, with about a tenth in the top ten. The sequencing used non-naive T cells sorted from PBMCs, collected on the day of vaccination. These receptors were taken from a man aged 50 to 60 who received an inactivated influenza vaccine.

This clonotype was observed a few times. This chain joins TRBV28 and TRBJ2-7, with D tentatively TRBD2 (6 bases). Trimming took 2 bases from V and 5 from J, leaving 16 bases between them. CDR1 is MDHEN and CDR2 is SYDVKM in the germline V gene. The CDR3 spans 15 residues. The CDR3 reads CASSLKRVLPDEQYF. CDR3 nucleotides: TGTGCCAGCAGTTTAAAGCGGGTACTGCCGGACGAGCAGTACTTC. Together with reference TRBV28 and TRBJ2-7, the CDR3 gives the full variable domain: DVKVTQSSRYLVKRTGEKVFLECVQDMDHENMFWYRQDPGLGLRLIYFSYDVKMKEKGDIPEGYSVSREKKERFSLILESASTNQTSMYLCASSLKRVLPDEQYFGPGTRLTVT.

The table lists this clonotype with many counts. The chain is built from TRBV5-1 and TRBJ2-7, with D unresolved. V lost 2 bases, J lost 2 bases, and 8 bases lay in between. The CDR3 is 13 residues long. The germline V gene encodes CDR1 SGHRS and CDR2 YFSETQ. The CDR3 coding sequence is TGCGCCAGCAGCTTCGGCACTACCTACGAGCAGTACTTC. Encoded protein: CASSFGTTYEQYF.

Many counts were recorded for this clonotype. The chain is built from TRBV5-1 and TRBJ2-1; 9 nucleotides match TRBD2. CDR3 size: 18 residues. Germline trimming cut 4 bases from V and 8 bases from J; bases unmatched to any gene: 19. The V gene's germline CDR1 is SGHRS and CDR2 YFSETQ. CDR3: CASSQGLASQAIQDEQFF. CDR3 nucleotide sequence: TGCGCCAGCAGCCAAGGACTAGCGAGTCAGGCCATTCAGGATGAGCAGTTCTTC.

In this sample, this clonotype turned up a few times. This rearrangement joins TRBV19 to TRBJ2-3, with TRBD2 matching 9 bases. Looked up from germline, CDR1 is LNHDA and CDR2 is SQIVND (reference sequence). The CDR3 spans 15 residues. V lost 3 bases, J lost 2 bases, and 3 bases stayed unmatched. Here the CDR3 reads CASSILAGNTDTQYF. CDR3 DNA sequence: TGTGCCAGTAGTATTCTAGCGGGGAACACAGATACGCAGTATTTT.

This clonotype was seen more than once but under ten times. V usage is TRBV29-1 and J usage is TRBJ2-5; 10 bases line up with TRBD1. CDR1 SQVTM and CDR2 ANQGSEA come from the germline V gene. After removal of 0 bases from V and 5 bases from J, the junction contained 6 bases not matched to a gene. CDR3 length: 15 amino acids. CDR3 bases: TGCAGCGTTGAAGAGCGGGGACAGGGGATGGAGACCCAGTACTTC. Protein: CSVEERGQGMETQYF.

For the CDR3, the DNA is TGTGCCAGCAGCCCTGGGACTAGCTACAATGAGCAGTTCTTC. Translated: CASSPGTSYNEQFF. V is TRBV4-2 and J is TRBJ2-1, with 8 bases lining up with TRBD2. The CDR3 spans 14 residues. From germline, CDR1 is LGHNA and CDR2 YNFKEQ. V was pared by 4 bases and J by 3 bases, with 2 bases of the junction left unmatched.

This clonotype turned up a few times. The chain has TRBV11-2 and TRBJ2-3; 8 bases agree with TRBD2. Germline V gives CDR1 SGHAT, CDR2 FQNNGV. This CDR3 has 15 amino acids. The V and J ends lost 6 bases and 2 bases, in that order; junction bases with no gene match: 7. The CDR3: CASRDAGGLTDTQYF. CDR3 bases: TGTGCCAGCAGGGATGCGGGGGGCCTCACAGATACGCAGTATTTT. Looking up the rest from reference TRBV11-2 and TRBJ2-3 gives the full variable domain: EAGVAQSPRYKIIEKRQSVAFWCNPISGHATLYWYQQILGQGPKLLIQFQNNGVVDDSQLPKDRFSAERLKGVDSTLKIQPAKLEDSAVYLCASRDAGGLTDTQYFGPGTRLTVL.

The sample holds a few counts of this clonotype. The chain carries TRBV20-1 and TRBJ2-7, with 7 bases identical to TRBD2. The germline V gene encodes CDR1 DFQATT and CDR2 SNEGSKA (reference sequence). Trimming cost V 0 bases and J 4 bases; bases outside gene matches: 9. The CDR3 consists of 15 residues. CDR3 DNA sequence: TGCAGTGCTAGAGATGGGCGGGGGAGAAGTTACGAGCAGTACTTC. This gives the protein CSARDGRGRSYEQYF.

V usage is TRBV20-1 and J usage is TRBJ2-1; 10 positions match TRBD2. Germline CDR1 DFQATT, CDR2 SNEGSKA (reference sequence). The J segment lost 14 bases and the V segment lost 4 bases, leaving 11 bases of the junction unmatched. There are 13 residues in the CDR3. The CDR3 spells CSATSSGSLRKFF. In nucleotides, the CDR3 is TGCAGTGCTACGTCTAGCGGGAGCTTGAGAAAGTTCTTC.

This clonotype was observed at least ten times. The chain combines TRBV5-1 with TRBJ1-1; D gene ambiguous. This CDR3 has 14 residues. The V gene lost 6 bases and the J gene lost 1 base, with 13 bases spanning the gap. In germline, CDR1 is SGHRS, CDR2 YFSETQ. CDR3 sequence reads: CASNHPGENTEAFF. For the CDR3, the DNA is TGCGCCAGCAACCATCCTGGGGAGAACACTGAAGCTTTCTTT.

This clonotype was counted at least ten times. The gene calls are TRBV12-3 or TRBV12-4 and TRBJ2-1, with no clear D. The CDR3 consists of 13 residues. Trimming stripped 3 bases from V and 5 bases from J, with 8 bases between. The CDR3: CASSLGTNNEQFF. CDR3 DNA: TGTGCCAGCAGTTTGGGTACGAACAATGAGCAGTTCTTC.

This clonotype has ten or more counts. The chain links TRBV5-1 to TRBJ2-3; D is unclear. This CDR3 has 14 residues. CDR1 SGHRS and CDR2 YFSETQ come from the germline V gene. V lost 0 bases, J lost 5 bases, and 10 bases lay in between. The CDR3 loop reads CASSLEGKRDTQYF. DNA for the CDR3: TGCGCCAGCAGCTTGGAGGGTAAGAGAGATACGCAGTATTTT.

This clonotype has a count of ten or more. The chain couples TRBV7-9 to TRBJ2-3, with D perhaps TRBD2 (5 bases). The V gene's germline CDR1 is SEHNR and CDR2 FQNEAQ (reference sequence). The V gene lost 5 bases and the J gene lost 2 bases, with 17 bases spanning the gap. The CDR3 is made up of 16 amino acids. The CDR3: CASSNPGSMDTDTQYF. CDR3 in DNA: TGTGCCAGCAGCAACCCGGGGAGTATGGACACAGATACGCAGTATTTT.

This sequence joins TRBV28 and TRBJ2-7; tentatively, D is TRBD2 (5 bases). TRBJ2-1 matches the DNA end more closely, so the J call is doubtful. The CDR3 is 14 residues long. Per the germline V gene, CDR1 is MDHEN and CDR2 is SYDVKM. The CDR3 nucleotides read TGTGCCAGCAGCCTTCCGGGATTTACCTACGAGCAGTTCTTC. It codes for CASSLPGFTYEQFF.

This CDR3 is CAAGQGYTGELFF. The DNA of the CDR3 is TGTGCCGCGGGACAGGGGTACACCGGGGAGCTGTTTTTT. V and J are TRBV6-2 or TRBV6-3 and TRBJ2-2, with 10 bases lining up with TRBD1. This CDR3 has 13 residues. Per the germline V gene, CDR1 is MNHEY and CDR2 is SVGEGT. J was trimmed by 3 bases and V by 11 bases; bases with no gene match: 3.

CDR3: CASSLEQGAMYF. The CDR3 DNA sequence: TGTGCCAGCAGCTTGGAGCAGGGGGCAATGTACTTC. The chain links TRBV7-9 to TRBJ2-7; 8 positions match TRBD1. V trimming: 3 bases; J trimming: 12 bases; junction bases outside the gene matches: 7. Germline CDR1 and CDR2: SEHNR and FQNEAQ (reference sequence). This CDR3 has 12 residues.

In this sample, this clonotype turned up many times. The V gene is TRBV4-2, the J gene TRBJ2-7; D uncertain. This CDR3 has 17 residues. The V gene's germline CDR1 is LGHNA and CDR2 YNFKEQ. V lost 1 base to trimming and J lost 3 bases, with 19 bases between them. The CDR3 protein is CASSQVGVGSSLYEQYF. The CDR3, as DNA: TGTGCCAGCAGCCAAGTTGGGGTAGGGTCGTCACTCTACGAGCAGTACTTC.

The chain employs TRBV30 and TRBJ2-3; D possibly uses TRBD1 or TRBD2 (5 bases each). The V gene lost 4 bases and the J gene lost 0 bases, with 8 bases spanning the gap. The CDR3 sequence is 13 residues long. Germline V gives CDR1 GTSNPN, CDR2 SVGIG (reference sequence). CDR3 amino acids: CAWNWDSTDTQYF. CDR3 DNA sequence: TGTGCCTGGAACTGGGACAGCACAGATACGCAGTATTTT.

In this sample, this clonotype turned up many times. The chain combines TRBV13 with TRBJ2-5; D is perhaps TRBD2 (5 bases). CDR3 length: 16 amino acids. Germline CDR1 PRHDT, CDR2 FYEKMQ (reference sequence). V gave up 1 base and J gave up 2 bases, with 14 bases separating them. The CDR3 region has the DNA TGTGCCAGCAGCTTAGCCGGGCGGGTGGGGCAAGAGACCCAGTACTTC. Protein product: CASSLAGRVGQETQYF.

This clonotype was observed at least ten times. The chain has TRBV6-2 or TRBV6-3 and TRBJ1-2; D not resolved. Trimming removed 6 bases at V and 0 bases at J, with 11 bases between. The CDR3 extends over 14 amino acids. Germline assignment: CDR1 MNHEY and CDR2 SVGEGT. This CDR3 is CASRDAQANYGYTF. The CDR3 DNA sequence: TGTGCCAGCAGAGACGCCCAAGCTAACTATGGCTACACCTTC.

The chain combines TRBV13 with TRBJ2-7; D may be TRBD1 or TRBD2 (5 bases each). Germline V CDR1 and CDR2: PRHDT, FYEKMQ (reference sequence). This CDR3 comprises 15 residues. V lost 5 bases and J lost 5, with 19 bases in between. CDR3 sequence reads: CASSRTPWGFNEQYF. The CDR3 nucleotides read TGTGCCAGCAGCCGAACCCCTTGGGGGTTCAACGAGCAGTACTTC.

The V gene is TRBV11-2, the J gene TRBJ2-1; no firm D call. The germline V and J ends were trimmed by 0 bases and 0 bases, with 12 bases remaining between them. This CDR3 has 17 residues. CDR1 is SGHAT, CDR2 FQNNGV, per germline. CDR3 nucleotide sequence: TGTGCCAGCAGCTTAGACCCTCCGACCTCCTCCTACAATGAGCAGTTCTTC. Its protein product is CASSLDPPTSSYNEQFF.

The chain joins TRBV11-2 to TRBJ2-3; 8 bases agree with TRBD1. The CDR3 totals 15 residues. Germline V gene sequence: CDR1 SGHAT, CDR2 FQNNGV. V lost 5 bases to trimming and J lost 0 bases; unmatched junction nucleotides: 4. CDR3 sequence: CASSTRTGSTDTQYF. The CDR3 DNA is TGTGCCAGCAGCACCCGGACAGGGAGCACAGATACGCAGTATTTT.

The chain joins TRBV19 to TRBJ2-7, with 10 bases lining up with TRBD1. CDR3 length: 15 residues. Germline loops: CDR1 LNHDA, CDR2 SQIVND (reference sequence). The junction had 6 bases not matched to a gene; V was cut back by 4 bases and J by 3 bases. CDR3 in amino acids: CASSRPGQGLYEQYF. CDR3 DNA sequence: TGTGCCAGTAGTAGACCGGGACAGGGGCTCTACGAGCAGTACTTC.

This clonotype showed up many times. The CDR3 region is CASSSLWAGAPYEQYF. CDR3 coding DNA: TGTGCCAGCAGCTCACTCTGGGCGGGTGCCCCCTACGAGCAGTACTTC. The V and J genes are TRBV27 and TRBJ2-7; weak D call: TRBD2 (5 bases). The CDR3 is made up of 16 amino acids. CDR1 is MNHEY and CDR2 is SMNVEV in the germline V gene (reference sequence). The ends were cut back, 6 bases at V and 2 bases at J, with 20 bases in the middle.

The chain is built from TRBV15 and TRBJ1-4; no clear D gene. Germline V lookup: CDR1 LNHNV, CDR2 YYDKDF (reference sequence). The CDR3 totals 14 residues. The V end was cut by 6 bases, the J end by 0 bases, with 8 bases between. CDR3 residues: CATRRPPTNEKLFF. The CDR3, as DNA: TGTGCCACCAGGCGGCCGCCAACTAATGAAAAACTGTTTTTT.

V and J are TRBV7-9 and TRBJ2-7, with D perhaps matching TRBD2 (6 bases). Trimming pared 0 bases from V and 2 bases from J, leaving 14 bases between. There are 16 residues in the CDR3. The germline gives CDR1 SEHNR, CDR2 FQNEAQ (reference sequence). CDR3 coding DNA: TGTGCCAGCAGCTTAGCGCTCGGGGGTGCCCCCTACGAGCAGTACTTC. It is translated as CASSLALGGAPYEQYF.

This clonotype was recorded a few times. Its ends do not fully match the called genes, so a read error is possible. V gene TRBV2 combines with J gene TRBJ1-1; D is unresolved. CDR3 length: 11 residues. Germline V gene sequence: CDR1 SNHLY, CDR2 FYNNEI. The chain's CDR3 is CASTMKTEAFF. In nucleotides, the CDR3 is TGTGCCAGTACCATGAAGACTGAAGCTTTCTTT.